Following are 21 T cell receptor beta chains from one sample sequenced in a study of cytomegalovirus exposure and HLA in healthy donors (dated by TCRdb to the late 2010s). Library prep was done by the immunoSEQ multiplex PCR assay. A mixture of 60 forward primers for TCR Vbeta segments and 13 reverse primers for TCR Jbeta segments was used in the multiplex PCR. TCRdb holds this immuneACCESS table with in-frame rearrangements only. Some clones are missing; in checked studies, unresolved V genes explain under half, and the rest has no known cause. This sample comprises some 150,000 clones, 82% of them detected only once. The top ten constitute 6.5% to 7.5% of the sample. Sequenced: PBMCs. These receptors all stem from a woman in her forties or fifties in good health and CMV-seropositive.

The chain's CDR3 is CASSPQGRNEKLFF. CDR3 coding DNA: TGTGCCAGCAGCCCACAGGGACGAAACGAAAAACTGTTTTTT. V is TRBV5-6 and J is TRBJ1-4, with D possibly matching TRBD1 (6 bases). This CDR3 comprises 14 residues. From germline, CDR1 is SGHDT and CDR2 YYEEEE. Trimming took off 4 bases at V and 8 bases at J, with 15 bases between the two ends. The full variable domain, in which reference TRBV5-6 and TRBJ1-4 provide the parts outside the CDR3, is DAGVTQSPTHLIKTRGQQVTLRCSPKSGHDTVSWYQQALGQGPQFIFQYYEEEERQRGNFPDRFSGHQFPNYSSELNVNALLLGDSALYLCASSPQGRNEKLFFGSGTQLSVL.

The genes are TRBV5-6 and TRBJ2-1, with 8 bases lining up with TRBD2. Unmatched junction bases numbered 12, after V lost 2 bases and J lost 5 bases. In germline, CDR1 is SGHDT, CDR2 YYEEEE. This CDR3 has 17 residues. The CDR3 protein is CASSFDQSAGGHNEQFF. The CDR3 nucleotides are TGTGCCAGCAGCTTCGACCAGTCGGCGGGGGGCCACAATGAGCAGTTCTTC. The full variable domain, completed using reference TRBV5-6 and TRBJ2-1, is DAGVTQSPTHLIKTRGQQVTLRCSPKSGHDTVSWYQQALGQGPQFIFQYYEEEERQRGNFPDRFSGHQFPNYSSELNVNALLLGDSALYLCASSFDQSAGGHNEQFFGPGTRLTVL.

V gene TRBV19 combines with J gene TRBJ1-1; no clear D gene. Deletions cut 0 bases from V and 0 bases from J, with 8 bases between. The germline V gene encodes CDR1 LNHDA and CDR2 SQIVND (reference sequence). This CDR3 has 15 residues. The DNA of the CDR3 is TGTGCCAGTAGTATAGATGGCGGGATGAACACTGAAGCTTTCTTT. This codes for CASSIDGGMNTEAFF.

The chain links TRBV11-2 to TRBJ2-1; the D gene is possibly TRBD2 (7 bases). V was pared by 1 base and J by 8 bases, with 15 bases between. There are 15 residues in the CDR3. CDR1 is SGHAT and CDR2 is FQNNGV in the germline V gene. The CDR3 DNA follows: TGTGCCAGCAGCTTAGGGGGGGGCTTAGTTTATGAGCAGTTCTTC. The encoded protein is CASSLGGGLVYEQFF.

The genes are TRBV27 and TRBJ1-6; 8 nucleotides line up with TRBD1. The CDR3 has 14 residues. Looked up from germline, CDR1 is MNHEY and CDR2 is SMNVEV (reference sequence). The junction had 7 bases not matched to a gene; V was cut back by 9 bases and J by 6 bases. CDR3 residues: CASQDRGFNSPLHF. The CDR3, as DNA: TGTGCCAGTCAAGACAGGGGATTTAATTCACCCCTCCACTTT.

The chain employs TRBV6-6 and TRBJ1-1; TRBD1 aligns across 8 bases. The germline CDR1 and CDR2 sequences are MNHNY and SVGAGI (reference sequence). This CDR3 has 16 amino acids. V lost 6 bases to trimming and J lost 2 bases; unmatched junction nucleotides: 11. CDR3 DNA: TGTGCCAGCAGCCCCATGGGACAGGCGGGCAACACTGAAGCTTTCTTT. Its translation is CASSPMGQAGNTEAFF.

The chain uses TRBV18 and TRBJ2-1; perhaps TRBD1 as D (5 bases). The CDR3 runs 14 residues. Germline V gives CDR1 KGHSH, CDR2 LQKENI. Trimming left V 4 bases short and J 11 bases short, with 18 bases between. In DNA form, the CDR3 reads TGTGCCAGCTCACTATTCGGCGTCAGGGCTAAGCAGTTCTTC. It yields the protein CASSLFGVRAKQFF.

The rearrangement uses TRBV7-2 and TRBJ1-6; 9 bases are a match to TRBD1. Trimming took 7 bases from V and 9 from J; bases not matched to a gene: 10. Germline loops: CDR1 SGHTA, CDR2 FQGNSA. The length of the CDR3 is 15 residues. DNA for the CDR3: TGTGCCAGCAATTCGGACGGACAGGGGTCTTCACCCCTCCACTTT. Translation gives CASNSDGQGSSPLHF. The whole variable domain, filled in from reference TRBV7-2 and TRBJ1-6, reads GAGVSQSPSNKVTEKGKDVELRCDPISGHTALYWYRQSLGQGLEFLIYFQGNSAPDKSGLPSDRFSAERTGGSVSTLTIQRTQQEDSAVYLCASNSDGQGSSPLHFGNGTRLTVT.

The chain is built from TRBV4-2 and TRBJ2-3; D possibly corresponds to TRBD1 (7 bases). Per the germline V gene, CDR1 is LGHNA and CDR2 is YNFKEQ. V was cut by 0 bases and J by 4 bases, with 11 bases left in between. This CDR3 comprises 15 residues. The CDR3 loop is CASSQDSRGADTQYF. CDR3 bases: TGTGCCAGCAGCCAAGATAGCAGGGGGGCAGATACGCAGTATTTT.

This rearrangement joins TRBV6-1 to TRBJ2-7; D is unresolved. CDR1 and CDR2 (germline): MNHNS, SASEGT. The CDR3 has 12 residues. Trimming removed 6 bases at V and 3 bases at J, with 9 bases between. Here the CDR3 reads CASSDTDYEQYF. For the CDR3, the DNA is TGTGCCAGCAGCGACACGGACTACGAGCAGTACTTC.

This chain links TRBV6-5 with TRBJ1-6, with 7 positions matching TRBD1. Germline V gene data show CDR1 as MNHEY and CDR2 as SVGAGI. Germline trimming cut 7 bases from V and 5 bases from J; bases unmatched to any gene: 8. The CDR3 is 15 residues long. The CDR3 region has the DNA TGTGCCAGCACCACAGGGGAAGGGGATAATTCACCCCTCCACTTT. Protein product: CASTTGEGDNSPLHF.

J is TRBJ2-2 and V is TRBV2; D perhaps matches TRBD2 (5 bases). The CDR3 loop spans 14 amino acids. Trimming left V 9 bases short and J 8 bases short, with 19 bases between. Germline V gene data show CDR1 as SNHLY and CDR2 as FYNNEI. CDR3: CASTTTGGSGELFF. In DNA, the CDR3 is TGTGCCAGTACGACTACCGGCGGGTCGGGGGAGCTGTTTTTT.

V is TRBV30 and J is TRBJ2-2; D remains ambiguous. V lost 1 base and J lost 5, with 2 bases in between. The CDR3 length is 11 residues. Germline V gene sequence: CDR1 GTSNPN, CDR2 SVGIG (reference sequence). In nucleotides, the CDR3 is TGTGCCTGGAGTGCGACCGGGGAGCTGTTTTTT. Encoded protein: CAWSATGELFF.

The chain links TRBV19 to TRBJ2-2; 16 bases map to TRBD2. With 5 bases clipped from V and 7 bases from J, the junction kept 7 bases outside the gene matches. The CDR3 runs to 17 residues. Germline-derived CDR1 and CDR2 are LNHDA and SQIVND (reference sequence). The CDR3 reads CASSPGLAGGPGGELFF. CDR3 DNA sequence: TGTGCCAGTAGTCCGGGACTAGCGGGGGGGCCCGGCGGGGAGCTGTTTTTT.

This chain joins TRBV5-6 and TRBJ1-6; D ambiguous. Germline V gene lookup returns CDR1 SGHDT and CDR2 YYEEEE. CDR3 length: 12 amino acids. Trimming removed 3 bases at V and 6 bases at J, with 4 bases between. Here the CDR3 DNA reads TGTGCCAGCAGCTCCCGTAATTCACCCCTCCACTTT. Translated: CASSSRNSPLHF.

V usage is TRBV30 and J usage is TRBJ1-5; no definite D call. Looked up from germline, CDR1 is GTSNPN and CDR2 is SVGIG (reference sequence). V was cut by 1 base and J by 3 bases, with 10 bases left in between. The CDR3 runs 14 residues. This CDR3 is CAWSESYINQPQHF. CDR3 DNA sequence: TGTGCCTGGAGTGAAAGTTACATCAATCAGCCCCAGCATTTT.

V and J are TRBV9 and TRBJ1-3; 7 bases align to TRBD1. This CDR3 has 14 residues. V gave up 0 bases and J gave up 6 bases; unmatched junction bases: 3. CDR1 and CDR2 from the germline V gene are SGDLS and YYNGEE. Here the CDR3 reads CASSVDQGENTIYF. The CDR3, as DNA: TGTGCCAGCAGCGTAGACCAGGGGGAAAACACCATATATTTT.

The chain couples TRBV2 to TRBJ2-7, with D possibly matching TRBD2 (5 bases). This CDR3 has 13 residues. Trimming shortened V by 7 bases and J by 6 bases, and 16 bases separated the two germline ends. Germline V gene lookup returns CDR1 SNHLY and CDR2 FYNNEI. The CDR3 sequence: CASTLGEGTEQYF. The CDR3 coding sequence is TGTGCCAGCACCCTGGGAGAGGGAACCGAGCAGTACTTC.

The chain joins TRBV7-9 to TRBJ2-7; TRBD1 is a possible D gene (6 bases). The V gene's germline CDR1 is SEHNR and CDR2 FQNEAQ (reference sequence). V was shortened by 4 bases and J by 3 bases, with 16 bases between the two germline ends. The CDR3 is 15 residues long. The CDR3 DNA reads as TGTGCCAGCAGCTCTCTCGCAGGGGCCCACTACGAGCAGTACTTC. Protein: CASSSLAGAHYEQYF. Full variable domain (outside the CDR3, taken from reference TRBV7-9 and TRBJ2-7): DTGVSQNPRHKITKRGQNVTFRCDPISEHNRLYWYRQTLGQGPEFLTYFQNEAQLEKSRLLSDRFSAERPKGSFSTLEIQRTEQGDSAMYLCASSSLAGAHYEQYFGPGTRLTVT.

The rearrangement uses TRBV23-1 and TRBJ2-7; 8 nucleotides align to TRBD2. TRBV23-1 is marked as an open reading frame, function uncertain. The CDR3 contains 17 residues. The ends lost 0 bases at V and 3 bases at J; junction bases unmatched: 10. The CDR3 DNA sequence: TGCGCCAGCAGTCAATCAACCAGCGGGGGCCACTACTACGAGCAGTACTTC. Translation gives CASSQSTSGGHYYEQYF.

The chain joins TRBV6-1 to TRBJ1-5, with 8 bases that match TRBD1. The CDR3 totals 16 residues. The V gene end was trimmed by 6 bases and the J gene end by 2 bases; junction bases not matched to a gene: 9. Germline assignment: CDR1 MNHNS and CDR2 SASEGT. The CDR3 protein is CASRETGGVGNQPQHF. CDR3 sequence (DNA): TGTGCCAGCAGGGAAACAGGGGGAGTGGGCAATCAGCCCCAGCATTTT.